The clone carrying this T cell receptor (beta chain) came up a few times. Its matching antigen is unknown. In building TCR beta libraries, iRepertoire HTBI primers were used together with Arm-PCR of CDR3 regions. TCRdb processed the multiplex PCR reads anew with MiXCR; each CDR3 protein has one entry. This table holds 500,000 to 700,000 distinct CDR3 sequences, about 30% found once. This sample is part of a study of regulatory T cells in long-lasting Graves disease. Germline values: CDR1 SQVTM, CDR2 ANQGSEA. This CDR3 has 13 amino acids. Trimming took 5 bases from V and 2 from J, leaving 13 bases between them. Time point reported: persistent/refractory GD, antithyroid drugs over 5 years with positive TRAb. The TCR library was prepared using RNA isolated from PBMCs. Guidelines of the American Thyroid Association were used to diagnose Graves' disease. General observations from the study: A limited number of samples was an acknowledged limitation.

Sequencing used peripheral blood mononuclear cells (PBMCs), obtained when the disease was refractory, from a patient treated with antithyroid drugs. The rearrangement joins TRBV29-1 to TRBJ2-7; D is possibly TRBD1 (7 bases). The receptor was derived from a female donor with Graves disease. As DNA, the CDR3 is TGCAGCGTTCGGCAGGGGGGAACCTACGAGCAGTACTTC. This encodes CSVRQGGTYEQYF.